This T cell receptor beta chain is drawn from a study of blood T cell repertoires in COVID-19. Study-level information: Sources were T cells, B-cell-depleted T cells, or PBMCs; the material itself was cDNA or gDNA.

V was pared by 6 bases and J by 2 bases, with 10 bases between. The CDR3 has 13 amino acids. Germline-derived CDR1 and CDR2 are MDHEN and SYDVKM. Per the original methods: Counts of nucleated cells, estimated from reference gene primer amplification, were obtained. The method was immunoSEQ multiplex PCR; TCRdb's version includes in-frame clones alone and lacks a portion of them. That table furnishes V, J and clone size, whereas the DNA furnished D and trimming. The profile shows some 220,000 clones, approximately 86% of them singletons. The specimen sequenced was peripheral blood. The clonotype comes from a human donor in a cohort sampled during active COVID-19. The chain employs TRBV28 and TRBJ1-2; tentative D call: TRBD1 (5 bases). The CDR3 spells CASRLTANYGYTF. As DNA, the CDR3 is TGTGCCAGCAGGTTGACAGCGAACTATGGCTACACCTTC.